What follows are 2 T cell receptor beta chains derived from one specimen sequenced in a study of identical twins. One entry per CDR3 protein, called by TCRdb with MiXCR from the 5' RACE reads. The repertoire holds 240,000 or so distinct CDR3 sequences, with about 13% as singletons. These data also featured in a second study, about yellow fever vaccine responses in identical twins.

Material for sequencing was memory (CD45RO+) T cells sorted from blood. These receptors came from a woman aged 18-30 years in good health.

There are a few counts of this clonotype. J is TRBJ2-2 and V is TRBV29-1, with 12 bases lining up with TRBD2. Germline CDR1 reads SQVTM; CDR2 reads ANQGSEA. The CDR3 contains 14 residues. J was trimmed by 6 bases and V by 6 bases; bases with no gene match: 5. CDR3 residues: CSVGTSGGPGELFF. The CDR3 DNA reads as TGCAGCGTGGGAACTAGCGGGGGGCCCGGGGAGCTGTTTTTT.

This clonotype was counted a few times. The chain couples TRBV10-3 to TRBJ1-4; a possible D gene is TRBD1 (6 bases). CDR1 is ENHRY, CDR2 SYGVKD, per germline. This CDR3 has 13 residues. V lost 2 bases to trimming and J lost 7 bases, with 8 bases between them. The CDR3, as DNA: TGTGCCATCAGTGAGGGCAGGGGTGAAAAACTGTTTTTT. It specifies CAISEGRGEKLFF.